This T cell receptor (beta chain) was identified during a study of blood T cell repertoires in COVID-19 (TCRdb year 2020). Background on the whole study: Samples from collaborators originated in the United States, Italy and Spain and spanned both the acute and convalescent phases of COVID-19. The material from the prospective study consisted of cDNA or gDNA derived from T cells, B-cell-depleted T cells, or PBMCs. The repertoires were released in a freely available public database intended as a resource for research on the immune response to SARS-CoV-2. Where HLA class I and class II types were available, the types were taken from metadata supplied by the sample provider, not from assay-based typing. Sample metadata almost always included a de-identified subject ID, COVID-19 status, age in years and sex. The samples were drawn from the first 160 participants of the ongoing ImmuneRACE study and from under 1,500 subjects provided by 6 global collaborators. Subjects who had been exposed to COVID-19, were actively infected with it, or had recovered from it provided the deeply sampled blood TCRbeta repertoires that made up the dataset.

Including cysteine and phenylalanine, the CDR3 has 17 amino acids. Kept here is only the CDR3 DNA, which spans 51 bases and is read in frame from base 1. The trim is 1 base for V and 6 bases for J, with a gap of 19 bases between the germline ends. The germline V gene encodes CDR1 MGHRA and CDR2 YSYEKL. Regarding this clone: Its antigen remains unidentified. No much larger clonotype is one base removed from it; base qualities were not supplied.

Broad study findings and their caveats: The amount of clinical and demographic metadata varied by source and participant and was provided uncurated.

Collaborating institutions collected whole blood in K2EDTA tubes following their own protocols. For TCRbeta analysis, collaborators shipped samples in one of three forms: frozen whole blood, isolated PBMCs, or DNA extracted from either of those sample types. TCRbeta CDR3 regions were amplified from genomic DNA using the immunoSEQ Assay, a bias-controlled multiplex PCR. Per the original workflow: Within the assay, amplification of reference gene primers was used to estimate how many nucleated cells each sample contained. To quantify the absolute abundance of each unique TCRbeta CDR3 rearrangement, sequence reads were collapsed and filtered. Productive Simpson clonality was computed per sample as the square root of Simpson's diversity index over productive rearrangements. The immuneACCESS repertoire file appears here via TCRdb, limited to in-frame rearrangements. These files lack a portion of the clones; in checked studies, under half of the deficit traces to unresolved V genes, and the cause of the others is not known. Clone size and the V and J calls come from that table; the DNA yielded D and trimming. Present in this sample are around 26,000 clones, about 90% of which were seen just once. Together, the top ten hold 2.8% of the sample.

Sequencing used peripheral blood. Recombination joined TRBV4-1 with TRBJ2-1; the D region possibly corresponds to TRBD2 (6 bases align). This receptor was obtained from a human donor in a cohort sampled during active COVID-19. The CDR3: CASSQGGTRSPLNEQFF. The sequenced DNA: TGCGCCAGCAGCCAAGGCGGGACTCGAAGTCCCCTCAATGAGCAGTTCTTC.